This T cell receptor beta chain was identified in a study of OX40 agonist ivuxolimab in advanced cancers. The study's findings and limits: Among expanded peripheral T cells, antigen specificity went undetermined. On average, CD8+ T cells had more expanded clones than CD4+.

Looked up from germline, CDR1 is MNHNY and CDR2 is SVGAGI (reference sequence). The ends were cut back, 0 bases at V and 2 bases at J, with 7 bases in the middle. The CDR3 spans 14 residues. In regard to this clone: Its specificity is unknown.

The investigators sampled blood at baseline, at cycle 4 day 1, and at cycle 7 day 1. TCRdb's table, derived via immunoSEQ multiplex PCR, lists solely in-frame clones and lacks some. The sample holds around 97,000 clones, roughly nine tenths seen once. Specimen: CD4+ or CD8+ T cells sorted from blood, collected in a trial of the OX40 agonist ivuxolimab. The origin of this receptor is an adult with an advanced solid tumor such as melanoma, head and neck, liver or kidney cancer. The rearrangement joins TRBV6-6 to TRBJ1-1, with unresolved D. CDR3 DNA: TGTGCCAGCAGTTACTCGAGTGCTAACACTGAAGCTTTCTTT. Amino acids: CASSYSSANTEAFF.